These 20 T cell receptor beta chains were sequenced from one sample in a study of beta chain features in type 1 diabetes. The authors reverse transcribed all of the isolated RNA, so sequencing captured expressed TCRB transcripts. Method: immunoSEQ multiplex PCR; TCRdb's copy keeps in-frame clones and lacks some. The sample comprises 200,000 to 250,000 clones, roughly an eighth of which are singletons, and roughly 0.028% rests with the top ten. Sequencing used naive CD4+ T cells from blood. Receptors originate from a woman aged 40 to 49 in good health.

V is TRBV6-6 and J is TRBJ2-1, with D possibly TRBD1 on 6 matching bases. Per the germline V gene, CDR1 is MNHNY and CDR2 is SVGAGI (reference sequence). The V end was cut by 8 bases, the J end by 1 base, with 12 bases between. The CDR3 runs to 14 residues. CDR3 nucleotide sequence: TGTGCCAGCGAACAGGGAGCATCCTACAATGAGCAGTTCTTC. This codes for CASEQGASYNEQFF.

In this sample, this clone turned up a few times. The chain joins TRBV5-1 to TRBJ2-5, with TRBD2 matching 8 bases. CDR1 and CDR2 (germline): SGHRS, YFSETQ. There are 14 residues in the CDR3. Unmatched junction bases numbered 7, after V lost 4 bases and J lost 5 bases. CDR3 in amino acids: CASSRGLAGETQYF. The DNA of the CDR3 is TGCGCCAGCAGCCGTGGACTAGCAGGGGAGACCCAGTACTTC.

The chain links TRBV5-1 to TRBJ2-2; the D is unclear. Trimming shortened V by 2 bases and J by 7 bases, and 9 bases separated the two germline ends. The CDR3 sequence is 13 residues long. CDR1 and CDR2 from the germline V gene are SGHRS and YFSETQ. The CDR3, as DNA: TGCGCCAGCAGCTTCGAGGAAATCGGGGAGCTGTTTTTT. It translates to CASSFEEIGELFF.

The chain carries TRBV5-1 and TRBJ2-5; TRBD1 agrees at 7 bases. The CDR3 runs 13 residues. J gave up 5 bases and V 4 bases, and 5 bases lay outside the gene matches. The germline CDR1 and CDR2 sequences are SGHRS and YFSETQ. This chain's CDR3 is CASSGQVRETQYF. Written as DNA, the CDR3 is TGCGCCAGCAGCGGACAGGTACGCGAGACCCAGTACTTC.

This rearrangement joins TRBV11-2 to TRBJ2-7; D is perhaps TRBD1 (5 bases). The CDR3 length is 12 residues. Per germline, CDR1 SGHAT and CDR2 FQNNGV. The ends were cut back, 5 bases at V and 4 bases at J, with 9 bases in the middle. Here the CDR3 reads CASSQGFYEQYF. CDR3 bases: TGTGCCAGCAGCCAGGGCTTTTACGAGCAGTACTTC.

CDR3 in DNA: TGTGCCAGCAGCTTGAGCCTAGCGGGGGGATTCTCCTACGAGCAGTACTTC. This codes for CASSLSLAGGFSYEQYF. The chain recombines TRBV5-4 with TRBJ2-7; 11 bases are a match to TRBD2. The CDR3 extends over 17 amino acids. V gave up 1 base and J gave up 0 bases; unmatched junction bases: 6. Per the germline V gene, CDR1 is SGHNT and CDR2 is YYREEE (reference sequence).

The rearrangement uses TRBV9 and TRBJ1-2, with TRBD1 identical over 9 bases. In germline, CDR1 is SGDLS, CDR2 YYNGEE. The CDR3 totals 14 residues. V was pared by 3 bases and J by 5 bases, with 5 bases of the junction left unmatched. The CDR3 DNA reads as TGTGCCAGCAGCGAGGGACAGGGCCCTTATGGCTACACCTTC. Its protein is CASSEGQGPYGYTF.

This clone came up a few times. The CDR3 nucleotides are TGCGCCAGCAGCAAGACTTTTACGGCCTACGAGCAGTACTTC. Its translation is CASSKTFTAYEQYF. This sequence joins TRBV5-1 and TRBJ2-7, with no clear D. This CDR3 is built from 14 residues. Trimming stripped 4 bases from V and 2 bases from J, with 13 bases between. Germline CDR1 and CDR2: SGHRS and YFSETQ.

This clone has just a few counts. The V and J genes are TRBV27 and TRBJ2-1; 8 bases agree with TRBD2. The CDR3 runs 16 residues. V was pared by 3 bases and J by 7 bases, with 11 bases of the junction left unmatched. Germline CDR1 reads MNHEY; CDR2 reads SMNVEV (reference sequence). In DNA form, the CDR3 reads TGTGCCAGCAGTTTCTTCGGGGGGGGCTCGGGAAATGAGCAGTTCTTC. Protein product: CASSFFGGGSGNEQFF.

The V and J genes are TRBV5-1 and TRBJ2-1, with 9 bases lining up with TRBD1. The CDR3 extends over 15 amino acids. Trimming took 3 bases from V and 1 from J; bases not matched to a gene: 2. Germline CDR1 and CDR2: SGHRS and YFSETQ. The CDR3 coding sequence is TGCGCCAGCAGCTCTGGACAGGGGTCCTACAATGAGCAGTTCTTC. This encodes CASSSGQGSYNEQFF.

V is TRBV2 and J is TRBJ1-1; D may be TRBD1 (6 bases). V gave up 3 bases and J gave up 1 base, with 12 bases separating them. Germline V gene data show CDR1 as SNHLY and CDR2 as FYNNEI. The CDR3 has 15 amino acids. The CDR3 protein is CASSEDSGENTEAFF. CDR3 nucleotide sequence: TGTGCCAGCAGTGAGGACAGTGGGGAGAACACTGAAGCTTTCTTT.

This clone was found a few times. V is TRBV4-1 and J is TRBJ2-7; TRBD2 might be the D (6 bases). The CDR3 spans 15 residues. CDR1 and CDR2 (germline): MGHRA, YSYEKL. The ends were cut back, 6 bases at V and 5 bases at J, with 20 bases in the middle. CDR3 in DNA: TGCGCCAGCAGATCACAAGCGGGTGTCTTCAACGAGCAGTACTTC. Protein: CASRSQAGVFNEQYF.

This clone was picked up a small number of times. The V gene is TRBV5-4, the J gene TRBJ1-2; D possibly corresponds to TRBD1 (5 bases). V lost 2 bases, J lost 6 bases, and 17 bases lay in between. The CDR3 is 15 residues long. Germline-derived CDR1 and CDR2 are SGHNT and YYREEE (reference sequence). The CDR3 here is CASSFGRGVGNGYTF. The CDR3 coding sequence is TGTGCCAGCAGCTTTGGGAGGGGCGTAGGGAATGGCTACACCTTC. Supplemented by reference TRBV5-4 and TRBJ1-2, the full variable domain reads ETGVTQSPTHLIKTRGQQVTLRCSSQSGHNTVSWYQQALGQGPQFIFQYYREEENGRGNFPPRFSGLQFPNYSSELNVNALELDDSALYLCASSFGRGVGNGYTFGSGTRLTVV.

This clone appeared a few times. The rearrangement joins TRBV6-5 to TRBJ1-2, with TRBD1 matching over 7 bases. The V gene's germline CDR1 is MNHEY and CDR2 SVGAGI. CDR3 length equals 14 residues. J was trimmed by 7 bases and V by 5 bases; bases with no gene match: 10. The CDR3 bases are TGTGCCAGCAGTCGATTTCGACAGGGAGGTGGCTACACCTTC. Translation: CASSRFRQGGGYTF.

This chain uses TRBV5-6 with TRBJ1-3; D gene unclear. V lost 3 bases and J lost 2, with 9 bases in between. This CDR3 is built from 14 residues. The V gene's germline CDR1 is SGHDT and CDR2 YYEEEE. The CDR3: CASSSFGPGNTIYF. CDR3 DNA: TGTGCCAGCAGCTCCTTCGGTCCTGGAAACACCATATATTTT.

This sequence joins TRBV9 and TRBJ1-1, with D unclear. The V end was cut by 0 bases, the J end by 3 bases, with 12 bases between. The CDR3 contains 15 residues. Germline V gives CDR1 SGDLS, CDR2 YYNGEE. CDR3 in amino acids: CASSVAPGLDTEAFF. DNA for the CDR3: TGTGCCAGCAGCGTAGCTCCAGGATTGGACACTGAAGCTTTCTTT.

The chain links TRBV11-2 to TRBJ2-2; 7 nucleotides align to TRBD1. Germline V gene lookup returns CDR1 SGHAT and CDR2 FQNNGV. This CDR3 contains 17 residues. Trimming took 5 bases from V and 7 from J; bases not matched to a gene: 16. CDR3 amino acids: CASSQIGQALNGGELFF. Written as DNA, the CDR3 is TGTGCCAGCAGCCAGATCGGACAGGCCCTAAACGGCGGGGAGCTGTTTTTT.

This sequence joins TRBV27 and TRBJ2-3; TRBD2 might be the D (8 bases). This CDR3 spans 18 amino acids. V dropped 1 base and J dropped 2 bases, with 19 bases sitting between them. In germline, CDR1 is MNHEY, CDR2 SMNVEV (reference sequence). The CDR3 DNA reads as TGTGCCAGCAGTTTATATCGGCGGGGGGACAGACACACAGATACGCAGTATTTT. It translates to CASSLYRRGDRHTDTQYF.

This clone was counted a few times. The V call is TRBV5-4, the J call TRBJ1-2; D is unresolved. Trimming stripped 0 bases from V and 3 bases from J, with 15 bases between. Germline CDR1 and CDR2: SGHNT and YYREEE (reference sequence). The CDR3 sequence is 16 residues long. CDR3 sequence: CASSLGWRELDYGYTF. The CDR3 region has the DNA TGTGCCAGCAGCTTGGGCTGGAGGGAGTTGGACTATGGCTACACCTTC. Variable domain in full (rest from reference TRBV5-4 and TRBJ1-2): ETGVTQSPTHLIKTRGQQVTLRCSSQSGHNTVSWYQQALGQGPQFIFQYYREEENGRGNFPPRFSGLQFPNYSSELNVNALELDDSALYLCASSLGWRELDYGYTFGSGTRLTVV.

This clone has only one observation. The gene calls are TRBV5-5 and TRBJ1-5; D gene uncertain. Germline assignment: CDR1 SGHKS and CDR2 YYEKEE (reference sequence). Trimming left V 2 bases short and J 0 bases short, with 6 bases between. The CDR3 covers 14 residues. The CDR3 bases are TGTGCCAGCAGCTTCGGACTTAGCAATCAGCCCCAGCATTTT. Translated, it gives CASSFGLSNQPQHF.